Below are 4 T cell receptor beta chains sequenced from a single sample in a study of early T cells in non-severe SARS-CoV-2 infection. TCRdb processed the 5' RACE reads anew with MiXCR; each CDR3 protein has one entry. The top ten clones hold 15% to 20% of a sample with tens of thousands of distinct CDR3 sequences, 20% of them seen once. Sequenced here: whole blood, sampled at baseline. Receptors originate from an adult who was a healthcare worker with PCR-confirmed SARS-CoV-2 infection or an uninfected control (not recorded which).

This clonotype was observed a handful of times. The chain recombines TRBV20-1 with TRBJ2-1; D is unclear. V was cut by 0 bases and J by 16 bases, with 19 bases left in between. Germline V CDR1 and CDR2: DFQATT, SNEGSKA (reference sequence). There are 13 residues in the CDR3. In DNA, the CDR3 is TGCAGTGCTAGAGATCGCTTAGGCCAACAAGATTTCTTC. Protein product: CSARDRLGQQDFF.

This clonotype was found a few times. The CDR3 sequence is CASSATPQHRTDTQYF. The CDR3 DNA is TGTGCCAGCAGCGCCACACCCCAACACCGCACAGATACGCAGTATTTT. This rearrangement joins TRBV9 to TRBJ2-3; D gene unclear. Trimming took off 3 bases at V and 1 base at J, with 15 bases between the two ends. The CDR3 consists of 16 residues. Germline lookup yields CDR1 SGDLS and CDR2 YYNGEE. The full variable domain, in which reference TRBV9 and TRBJ2-3 provide the parts outside the CDR3, is DSGVTQTPKHLITATGQRVTLRCSPRSGDLSVYWYQQSLDQGLQFLIQYYNGEERAKGNILERFSAQQFPDLHSELNLSSLELGDSALYFCASSATPQHRTDTQYFGPGTRLTVL.

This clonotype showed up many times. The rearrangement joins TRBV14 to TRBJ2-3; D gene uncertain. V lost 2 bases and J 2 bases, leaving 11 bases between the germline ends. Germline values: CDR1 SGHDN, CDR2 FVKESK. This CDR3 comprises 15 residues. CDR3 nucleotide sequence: TGTGCCAGCAGCCAACAAGTCGGATCCACAGATACGCAGTATTTT. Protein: CASSQQVGSTDTQYF.

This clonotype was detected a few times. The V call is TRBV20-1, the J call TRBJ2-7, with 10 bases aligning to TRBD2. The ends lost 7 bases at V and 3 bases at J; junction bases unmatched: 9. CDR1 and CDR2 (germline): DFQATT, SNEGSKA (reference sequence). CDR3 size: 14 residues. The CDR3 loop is CSVLNQRGGYEQYF. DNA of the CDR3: TGCAGTGTACTCAATCAGCGGGGGGGCTACGAGCAGTACTTC.